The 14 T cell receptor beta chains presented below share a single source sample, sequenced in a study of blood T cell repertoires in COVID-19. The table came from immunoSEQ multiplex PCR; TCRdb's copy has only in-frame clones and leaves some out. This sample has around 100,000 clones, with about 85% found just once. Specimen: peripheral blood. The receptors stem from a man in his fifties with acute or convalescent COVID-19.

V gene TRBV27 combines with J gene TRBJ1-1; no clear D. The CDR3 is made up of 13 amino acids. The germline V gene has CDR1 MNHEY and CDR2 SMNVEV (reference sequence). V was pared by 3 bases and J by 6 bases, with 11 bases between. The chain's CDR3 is CASSFRGSPEAFF. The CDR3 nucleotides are TGTGCCAGCAGTTTCCGAGGATCTCCTGAAGCTTTCTTT.

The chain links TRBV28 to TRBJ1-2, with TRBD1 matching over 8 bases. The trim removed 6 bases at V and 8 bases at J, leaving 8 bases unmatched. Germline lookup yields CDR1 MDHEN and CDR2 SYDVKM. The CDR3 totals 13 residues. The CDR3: CASSSRTGSGYTF. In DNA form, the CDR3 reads TGTGCCAGCAGCTCTCGGACAGGGTCCGGCTACACCTTC.

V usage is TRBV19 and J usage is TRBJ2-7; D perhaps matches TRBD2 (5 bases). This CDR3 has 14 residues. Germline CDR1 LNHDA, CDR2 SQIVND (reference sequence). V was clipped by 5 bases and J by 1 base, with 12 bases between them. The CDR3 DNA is TGTGCCAGTAGTCGCCAGGACTGGTCCTACGAGCAGTACTTC. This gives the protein CASSRQDWSYEQYF.

Here the CDR3 DNA reads TGTGCCAGCAGCTTAGTATGGACTTTGAACACTGAAGCTTTCTTT. Its protein is CASSLVWTLNTEAFF. The chain joins TRBV11-2 to TRBJ1-1; D unresolved. CDR1 and CDR2 (germline): SGHAT, FQNNGV. The ends were cut back, 1 base at V and 0 bases at J, with 9 bases in the middle. CDR3 length: 15 amino acids.

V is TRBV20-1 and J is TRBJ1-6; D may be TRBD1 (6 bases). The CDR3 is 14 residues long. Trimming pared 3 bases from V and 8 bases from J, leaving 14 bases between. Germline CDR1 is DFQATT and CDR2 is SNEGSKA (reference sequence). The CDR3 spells CSASPTGDYSPLHF. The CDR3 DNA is TGCAGTGCTAGTCCGACAGGTGATTATTCACCCCTCCACTTT.

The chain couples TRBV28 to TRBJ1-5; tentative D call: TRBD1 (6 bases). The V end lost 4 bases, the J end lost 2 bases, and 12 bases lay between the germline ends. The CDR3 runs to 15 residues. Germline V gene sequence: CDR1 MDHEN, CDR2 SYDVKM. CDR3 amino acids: CASSSQGLGNQPQHF. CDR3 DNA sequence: TGTGCCAGCAGTTCCCAGGGGCTAGGCAATCAGCCCCAGCATTTT.

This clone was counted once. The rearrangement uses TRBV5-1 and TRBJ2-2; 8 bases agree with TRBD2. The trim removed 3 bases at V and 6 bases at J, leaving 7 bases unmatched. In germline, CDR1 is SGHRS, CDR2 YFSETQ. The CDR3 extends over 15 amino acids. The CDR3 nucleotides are TGCGCCAGCAGCTCGAGACCGACTAGCGCCGGGGAGCTGTTTTTT. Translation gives CASSSRPTSAGELFF.

The CDR3 protein is CASSTPTSTDTQYF. The DNA of the CDR3 is TGTGCCAGTAGTACCCCAACTAGCACAGATACGCAGTATTTT. The rearrangement links TRBV19 to TRBJ2-3; D is unclear. Germline V CDR1 and CDR2: LNHDA, SQIVND (reference sequence). The CDR3 runs to 14 residues. Deletions cut 4 bases from V and 0 bases from J, with 8 bases between. Full variable domain (rest looked up from reference TRBV19 and TRBJ2-3): DGGITQSPKYLFRKEGQNVTLSCEQNLNHDAMYWYRQDPGQGLRLIYYSQIVNDFQKGDIAEGYSVSREKKESFPLTVTSAQKNPTAFYLCASSTPTSTDTQYFGPGTRLTVL.

This CDR3 reads CASSSTGDGYTF. CDR3 coding DNA: TGTGCCAGCAGCTCGACAGGGGATGGCTACACCTTC. This rearrangement joins TRBV28 to TRBJ1-2; 8 bases align to TRBD1. Trimming took 6 bases from V and 6 from J; bases not matched to a gene: 3. Germline loops: CDR1 MDHEN, CDR2 SYDVKM. The CDR3 is made up of 12 amino acids.

CDR3 sequence: CASSAGQFYNEQFF. DNA for the CDR3: TGTGCCAGCAGCGCGGGACAGTTTTACAATGAGCAGTTCTTC. The chain couples TRBV9 to TRBJ2-1; TRBD1 matches 7 bases. CDR1 is SGDLS, CDR2 YYNGEE, per germline. The CDR3 is 14 amino acids. Trimming took 3 bases from V and 4 from J; bases not matched to a gene: 4.

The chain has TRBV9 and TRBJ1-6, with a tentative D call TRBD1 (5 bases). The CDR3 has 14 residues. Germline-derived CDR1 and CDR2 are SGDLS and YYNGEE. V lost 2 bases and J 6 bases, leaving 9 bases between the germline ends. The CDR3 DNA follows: TGTGCCAGCAGCGTCAGGGAGGCTAATTCACCCCTCCACTTT. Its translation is CASSVREANSPLHF. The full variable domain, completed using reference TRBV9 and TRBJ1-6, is DSGVTQTPKHLITATGQRVTLRCSPRSGDLSVYWYQQSLDQGLQFLIQYYNGEERAKGNILERFSAQQFPDLHSELNLSSLELGDSALYFCASSVREANSPLHFGNGTRLTVT.

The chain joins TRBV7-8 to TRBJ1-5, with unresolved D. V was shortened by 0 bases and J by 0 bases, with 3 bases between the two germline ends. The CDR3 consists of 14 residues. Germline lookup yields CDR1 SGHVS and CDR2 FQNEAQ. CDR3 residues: CASSLAASNQPQHF. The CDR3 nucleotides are TGTGCCAGCAGCTTAGCGGCTAGCAATCAGCCCCAGCATTTT.

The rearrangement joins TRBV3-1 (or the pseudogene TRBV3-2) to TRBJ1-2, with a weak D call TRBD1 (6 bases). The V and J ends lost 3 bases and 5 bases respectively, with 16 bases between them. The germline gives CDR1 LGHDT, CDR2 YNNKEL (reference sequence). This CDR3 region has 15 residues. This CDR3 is CASSQTGQRGYGYTF. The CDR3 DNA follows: TGTGCCAGCAGCCAGACAGGACAAAGGGGGTATGGCTACACCTTC.

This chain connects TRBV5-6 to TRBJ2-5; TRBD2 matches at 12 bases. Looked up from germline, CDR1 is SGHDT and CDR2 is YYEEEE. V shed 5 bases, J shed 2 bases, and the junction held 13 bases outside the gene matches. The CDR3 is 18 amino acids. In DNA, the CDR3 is TGTGCCAGCAGTTCGTGGGCTAGCGGGGGGGCGATGCAAGAGACCCAGTACTTC. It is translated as CASSSWASGGAMQETQYF.